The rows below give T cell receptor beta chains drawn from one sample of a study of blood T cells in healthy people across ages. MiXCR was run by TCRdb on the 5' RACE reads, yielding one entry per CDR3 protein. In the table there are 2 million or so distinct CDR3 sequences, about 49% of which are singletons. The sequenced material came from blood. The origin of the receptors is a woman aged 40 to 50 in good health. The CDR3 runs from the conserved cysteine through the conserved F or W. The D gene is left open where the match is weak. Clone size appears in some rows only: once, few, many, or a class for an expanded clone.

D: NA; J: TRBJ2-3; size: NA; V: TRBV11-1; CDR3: CASSLATWSDTDTQYF; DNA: TGTGCCAGCAGCTTAGCTACATGGAGCGACACAGATACGCAGTATTTT
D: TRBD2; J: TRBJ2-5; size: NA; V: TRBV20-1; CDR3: CSADGAGGIQETQYF; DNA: TGCAGTGCCGACGGAGCGGGGGGGATCCAAGAGACCCAGTACTTC
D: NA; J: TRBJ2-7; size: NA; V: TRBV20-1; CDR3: CSASSQPSYEQYF; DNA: TGCAGTGCTAGTTCCCAGCCATCCTACGAGCAGTACTTC
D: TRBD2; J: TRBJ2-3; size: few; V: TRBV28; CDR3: CASSHVLSGGDTDTQYF; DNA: TGTGCCAGCAGTCATGTGCTAAGCGGGGGGGATACAGATACGCAGTATTTT
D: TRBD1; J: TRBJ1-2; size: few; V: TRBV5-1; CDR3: CASSLDARDRGSGYTF; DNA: TGCGCCAGCAGCTTGGACGCCCGGGACAGGGGAAGCGGCTACACCTTC
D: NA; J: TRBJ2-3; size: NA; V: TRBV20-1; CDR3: CSVHPPGGATQYF; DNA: TGCAGTGTCCATCCGCCCGGGGGTGCTACGCAGTATTTT
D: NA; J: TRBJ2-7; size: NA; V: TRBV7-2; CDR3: CASSPLATSSYEQYF; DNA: TGTGCCAGCAGCCCCCTGGCGACAAGCTCCTACGAGCAGTACTTC
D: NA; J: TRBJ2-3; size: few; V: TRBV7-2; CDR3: CASSLRRGDTDTQYF; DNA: TGTGCCAGCAGCCTCCGTCGAGGGGACACAGATACGCAGTATTTT
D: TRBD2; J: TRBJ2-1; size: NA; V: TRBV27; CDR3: CASSLYRGGGIYEQFF; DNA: TGTGCCAGCAGTTTATACCGAGGCGGGGGGATTTATGAGCAGTTCTTC
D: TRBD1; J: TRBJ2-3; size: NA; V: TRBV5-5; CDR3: CASRVDRGRTDTQYF; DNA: TGTGCCAGCAGGGTCGACAGGGGCCGGACAGATACGCAGTATTTT
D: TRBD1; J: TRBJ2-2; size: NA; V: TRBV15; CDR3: CATRSGTGALNTGELFF; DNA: TGTGCCACCAGGTCCGGGACAGGGGCCTTGAACACCGGGGAGCTGTTTTTT
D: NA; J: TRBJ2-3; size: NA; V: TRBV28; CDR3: CASSPYRTQYF; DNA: TGTGCCAGCAGTCCATATAGGACGCAGTATTTT
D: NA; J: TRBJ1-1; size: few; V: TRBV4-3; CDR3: CASSQGTENTEAFF; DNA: TGCGCCAGCAGCCAAGGGACAGAGAACACTGAAGCTTTCTTT
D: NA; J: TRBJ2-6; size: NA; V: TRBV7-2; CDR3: CASSPYGPGANVLTF; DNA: TGTGCCAGCAGCCCCTATGGGCCTGGGGCCAACGTCCTGACTTTC
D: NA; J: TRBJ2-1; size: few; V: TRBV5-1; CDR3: CASSLVYGNNEQFF; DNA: TGCGCCAGCAGCTTGGTATACGGCAACAATGAGCAGTTCTTC
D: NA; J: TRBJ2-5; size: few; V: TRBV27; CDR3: CASSLSFAGMQLYF; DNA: TGTGCCAGCAGTTTATCATTCGCGGGTATGCAGCTGTACTTC
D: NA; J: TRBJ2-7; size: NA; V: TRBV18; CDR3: CASSITGLLGEQYF; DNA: TGTGCCAGCTCGATCACAGGGTTACTGGGCGAGCAGTACTTC
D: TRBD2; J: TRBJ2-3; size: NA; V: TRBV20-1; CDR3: CSAIEAGGPDTQYF; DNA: TGCAGTGCTATAGAAGCGGGGGGGCCCGATACGCAGTATTTT